The 17 T cell receptor beta chains given below trace back to one sample, sequenced in a study of blood T cell repertoires in COVID-19. Assay: immunoSEQ multiplex PCR; the TCRdb copy retains only in-frame clones and omits some. The top ten hold 11% of the sample, which has about 170,000 clones, 80% to 85% seen once. Specimen: peripheral blood. These receptors originate from a man aged 70-80 years with active or convalescent COVID-19.

The genes are TRBV19 and TRBJ2-7, with 9 positions matching TRBD1. The CDR3 contains 15 residues. Unmatched junction bases numbered 8, after V lost 5 bases and J lost 3 bases. Germline CDR1 LNHDA, CDR2 SQIVND (reference sequence). The CDR3 reads CASSVWTGVFYEQYF. The CDR3 coding sequence is TGTGCCAGTAGTGTGTGGACAGGGGTTTTCTACGAGCAGTACTTC.

The chain couples TRBV19 to TRBJ1-5; tentative D call: TRBD1 (5 bases). CDR3 length: 15 amino acids. V lost 1 base, J lost 7 bases, and 14 bases lay in between. From germline, CDR1 is LNHDA and CDR2 SQIVND (reference sequence). The CDR3 sequence: CASSIGLAGLQPQHF. The CDR3 nucleotides read TGTGCCAGTAGTATAGGTTTAGCAGGGCTGCAGCCCCAGCATTTT.

The chain couples TRBV4-1 to TRBJ2-1; the D gene is possibly TRBD1 (5 bases). Per the germline V gene, CDR1 is MGHRA and CDR2 is YSYEKL. The CDR3 is 16 amino acids. The V end lost 1 base, the J end lost 4 bases, and 14 bases lay between the germline ends. The CDR3: CASSQVGVGRYNEQFF. CDR3 in DNA: TGCGCCAGCAGCCAAGTTGGGGTGGGGCGGTACAATGAGCAGTTCTTC.

This chain uses TRBV18 with TRBJ2-7; 7 bases fit TRBD1. Per germline, CDR1 KGHSH and CDR2 LQKENI. The CDR3 is 15 residues long. Losses at the gene ends were 6 bases for V and 0 bases for J; bases not matched to a gene: 8. For the CDR3, the DNA is TGTGCCAGCTCGCCGGACAGGCCGAGCTCCTACGAGCAGTACTTC. Its translation: CASSPDRPSSYEQYF.

The chain has TRBV9 and TRBJ1-3; weak D call: TRBD1 (5 bases). CDR3 length: 18 amino acids. Germline V gene data show CDR1 as SGDLS and CDR2 as YYNGEE. Trimming took 0 bases from V and 1 from J, leaving 17 bases between them. The CDR3 protein is CASSVGGGAGSSGNTIYF. The CDR3 nucleotides are TGTGCCAGCAGCGTAGGGGGAGGGGCAGGGTCTTCTGGAAACACCATATATTTT.

The rearrangement uses TRBV9 and TRBJ2-5; possible D gene TRBD2, 6 bases. Per germline, CDR1 SGDLS and CDR2 YYNGEE. The CDR3 consists of 14 residues. The V gene lost 0 bases and the J gene lost 5 bases, with 11 bases spanning the gap. The CDR3 loop is CASSVGRVGETQYF. The CDR3 DNA follows: TGTGCCAGCAGCGTAGGGAGGGTTGGGGAGACCCAGTACTTC. Full variable domain (missing parts from reference TRBV9 and TRBJ2-5): DSGVTQTPKHLITATGQRVTLRCSPRSGDLSVYWYQQSLDQGLQFLIQYYNGEERAKGNILERFSAQQFPDLHSELNLSSLELGDSALYFCASSVGRVGETQYFGPGTRLLVL.

The chain recombines TRBV11-2 with TRBJ2-3; D is uncertain. This CDR3 is built from 12 residues. V lost 1 base, J lost 14 bases, and 13 bases lay in between. Germline lookup yields CDR1 SGHAT and CDR2 FQNNGV. CDR3 protein: CASSLGGDPRYF. CDR3 DNA: TGTGCCAGCAGCTTAGGAGGTGATCCACGGTATTTT.

The J gene is TRBJ1-6, the V gene TRBV15; D ambiguous. CDR1 and CDR2 (germline): LNHNV, YYDKDF (reference sequence). The CDR3 consists of 17 residues. V was trimmed by 0 bases and J by 4 bases, leaving 13 bases between them. Here the CDR3 DNA reads TGTGCCACCAGCAGAGATTTCAGGAAGGCTTATAATTCACCCCTCCACTTT. Amino acids: CATSRDFRKAYNSPLHF.

This clone was seen just once. The rearrangement joins TRBV3-1 (or the pseudogene TRBV3-2) to TRBJ2-7; possible D gene TRBD1, 6 bases. This CDR3 has 14 residues. Per the germline V gene, CDR1 is LGHDT and CDR2 is YNNKEL (reference sequence). V lost 2 bases to trimming and J lost 2 bases, with 10 bases between them. CDR3 loop: CASSQQTGPYEQYF. In nucleotides, the CDR3 is TGTGCCAGCAGCCAACAGACAGGTCCCTACGAGCAGTACTTC.

This sequence joins TRBV7-2 and TRBJ2-5; D is perhaps TRBD2 (5 bases). V was pared by 6 bases and J by 0 bases, with 11 bases between. The CDR3 has 14 residues. Germline CDR1 SGHTA, CDR2 FQGNSA. The CDR3 loop is CASSSGINQETQYF. The CDR3 region has the DNA TGTGCCAGCAGTTCCGGGATAAACCAAGAGACCCAGTACTTC. The entire variable domain, with the rest obtained from reference TRBV7-2 and TRBJ2-5, is as follows: GAGVSQSPSNKVTEKGKDVELRCDPISGHTALYWYRQSLGQGLEFLIYFQGNSAPDKSGLPSDRFSAERTGGSVSTLTIQRTQQEDSAVYLCASSSGINQETQYFGPGTRLLVL.

V usage is TRBV5-4 and J usage is TRBJ1-3; 9 nucleotides match TRBD1. The CDR3 is 17 amino acids. CDR1 is SGHNT and CDR2 is YYREEE in the germline V gene (reference sequence). V was clipped by 4 bases and J by 0 bases; unmatched bases: 8. The CDR3 region is CASSRTGAGFSGNTIYF. CDR3 nucleotides: TGTGCCAGCAGCCGGACAGGGGCCGGATTCTCTGGAAACACCATATATTTT.

This clone was seen more than once but under ten times. This chain uses TRBV7-3 with TRBJ2-1; 10 bases are shared with TRBD1. V was clipped by 1 base and J by 4 bases; unmatched bases: 4. The CDR3 has 16 residues. Per the germline V gene, CDR1 is SGHTA and CDR2 is FQGTGA. The chain's CDR3 is CASSLIGQGGYNEQFF. The CDR3 DNA reads as TGTGCCAGCAGCTTAATCGGACAGGGGGGTTACAATGAGCAGTTCTTC.

J is TRBJ2-7 and V is TRBV19; 11 bases map to TRBD1. Germline lookup yields CDR1 LNHDA and CDR2 SQIVND (reference sequence). Unmatched junction bases numbered 8, after V lost 3 bases and J lost 4 bases. The CDR3 sequence is 16 residues long. This CDR3 is CASSMPGQGASYEQYF. CDR3 nucleotides: TGTGCCAGTAGTATGCCCGGACAGGGGGCGTCGTACGAGCAGTACTTC.

The chain uses TRBV28 and TRBJ2-1; D is possibly TRBD1 (6 bases). Looked up from germline, CDR1 is MDHEN and CDR2 is SYDVKM. The V gene lost 3 bases and the J gene lost 4 bases, with 13 bases spanning the gap. This CDR3 is built from 15 residues. The CDR3 nucleotides are TGTGCCAGCAGTTTCTCGGGACACCTATACAATGAGCAGTTCTTC. Translated, it gives CASSFSGHLYNEQFF.

This clone appeared a single time. V usage is TRBV27 and J usage is TRBJ2-3; tentatively, D is TRBD1 (5 bases). Trimming stripped 8 bases from V and 1 base from J, with 13 bases between. Germline V gene data show CDR1 as MNHEY and CDR2 as SMNVEV (reference sequence). The CDR3 runs 14 residues. CDR3 sequence: CASQQVLGTDTQYF. In DNA form, the CDR3 reads TGTGCCAGCCAACAGGTCCTTGGCACAGATACGCAGTATTTT.

V and J are TRBV12-3 or TRBV12-4 and TRBJ1-2; D unclear. The CDR3 loop spans 12 amino acids. Trimming took 4 bases from V and 4 from J, leaving 7 bases between them. This CDR3 is CASSSGVYGYTF. CDR3 DNA: TGTGCCAGCAGTTCCGGGGTCTATGGCTACACCTTC.

The chain links TRBV6-2 or TRBV6-3 to TRBJ1-1; possible D gene TRBD1, 5 bases. Trimming left V 5 bases short and J 4 bases short, with 17 bases between. The CDR3 is 15 amino acids. The germline CDR1 and CDR2 sequences are MNHEY and SVGEGT. The CDR3 nucleotides are TGTGCCAGCAGTACCCAAGGGGCTCGGGCCACTGAAGCTTTCTTT. As protein: CASSTQGARATEAFF.